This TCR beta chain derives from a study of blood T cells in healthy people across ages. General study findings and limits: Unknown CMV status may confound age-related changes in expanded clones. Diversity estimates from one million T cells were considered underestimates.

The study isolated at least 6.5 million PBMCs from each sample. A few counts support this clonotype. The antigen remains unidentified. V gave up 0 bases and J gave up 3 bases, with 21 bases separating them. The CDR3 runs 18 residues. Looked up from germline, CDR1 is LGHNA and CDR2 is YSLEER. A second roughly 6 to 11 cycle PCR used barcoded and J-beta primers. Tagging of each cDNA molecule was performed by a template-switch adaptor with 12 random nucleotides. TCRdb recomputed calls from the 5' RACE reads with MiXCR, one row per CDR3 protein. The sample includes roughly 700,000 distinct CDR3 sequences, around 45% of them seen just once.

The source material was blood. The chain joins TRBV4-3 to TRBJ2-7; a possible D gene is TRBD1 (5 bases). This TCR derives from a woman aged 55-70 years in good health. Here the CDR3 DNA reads TGCGCCAGCAGCCAAGATATTCTCGGTCCAGGGCGGAACTACGAGCAGTACTTC. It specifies CASSQDILGPGRNYEQYF.